The 32 T cell receptor beta chains presented below share a single source sample, sequenced in a study of blood T cell repertoires in COVID-19. Using immunoSEQ multiplex PCR, the repertoire was profiled, and TCRdb retains in-frame clones only, with some absent. In the table there are fewer than 250,000 clones, around 84% of which are singletons. The sequencing sample was made of PBMCs or T cells enriched from blood (not recorded which). The receptors shown here come from a woman between 40 and 55 years old with acute COVID-19.

This chain connects TRBV6-5 to TRBJ1-1; the match to TRBD1 covers 8 bases. CDR3 length: 13 amino acids. Per the germline V gene, CDR1 is MNHEY and CDR2 is SVGAGI. The V gene end was trimmed by 8 bases and the J gene end by 2 bases; junction bases not matched to a gene: 4. The CDR3 is CASDRGPNTEAFF. The CDR3 DNA is TGTGCCAGCGACAGGGGACCTAACACTGAAGCTTTCTTT.

The sample holds one count of this clone. V usage is TRBV4-1 and J usage is TRBJ1-6; weak D call: TRBD1 (5 bases). The germline V gene has CDR1 MGHRA and CDR2 YSYEKL. V was trimmed by 3 bases and J by 2 bases, leaving 5 bases between them. The CDR3 contains 14 residues. This CDR3 is CASSQDTYNSPLHF. DNA of the CDR3: TGCGCCAGCAGCCAGGACACCTATAATTCACCCCTCCACTTT.

This chain's CDR3 is CASRTQGGNTEAFF. The CDR3, as DNA: TGTGCCAGCAGAACCCAAGGGGGGAACACTGAAGCTTTCTTT. The chain uses TRBV5-4 and TRBJ1-1; tentative D call: TRBD1 (6 bases). Trimming cost V 5 bases and J 1 base, with 12 bases left between them. Germline V gene data show CDR1 as SGHNT and CDR2 as YYREEE (reference sequence). The CDR3 runs 14 residues.

The V call is TRBV28, the J call TRBJ1-6; 9 bases are a match to TRBD1. Germline V gene lookup returns CDR1 MDHEN and CDR2 SYDVKM. The CDR3 runs 17 residues. V gave up 5 bases and J gave up 5 bases; unmatched junction bases: 10. CDR3 protein: CASSPPGTGSHNSPLHF. In DNA, the CDR3 is TGTGCCAGCAGTCCGCCGGGGACAGGGTCCCATAATTCACCCCTCCACTTT.

This clone appeared many times. The genes are TRBV7-2 and TRBJ2-7, with D possibly being TRBD2 (5 bases). Germline V CDR1 and CDR2: SGHTA, FQGNSA. CDR3 length: 14 amino acids. V was clipped by 4 bases and J by 6 bases, with 16 bases between them. CDR3 sequence: CASSSPGGFGEQYF. DNA of the CDR3: TGTGCCAGCAGCTCCCCGGGCGGGTTTGGCGAGCAGTACTTC.

The chain recombines TRBV2 with TRBJ2-7, with D maybe TRBD1 (6 bases). CDR3 length: 13 amino acids. V dropped 1 base and J dropped 7 bases, with 11 bases sitting between them. The V gene's germline CDR1 is SNHLY and CDR2 FYNNEI. The CDR3 loop reads CASSEVTGQEQYF. DNA of the CDR3: TGTGCCAGCAGTGAAGTCACAGGGCAGGAGCAGTACTTC.

This clone was observed a handful of times. The chain uses TRBV24-1 and TRBJ2-2; 9 nucleotides agree with TRBD2. The germline V gene encodes CDR1 KGHDR and CDR2 SFDVKD. The V gene end was trimmed by 3 bases and the J gene end by 0 bases; junction bases not matched to a gene: 16. CDR3 size: 21 residues. The CDR3, as DNA: TGTGCCACCAGTGATCGGAGGGCGTCTTGGCGGGGGGGCCCGAACACCGGGGAGCTGTTTTTT. Translation: CATSDRRASWRGGPNTGELFF.

This clone showed up many times. The V gene is TRBV4-2, the J gene TRBJ2-2, with 13 bases matching TRBD2. The CDR3 runs to 16 residues. Looked up from germline, CDR1 is LGHNA and CDR2 is YNFKEQ. V shed 0 bases and J 6 bases; nucleotides not matched to a gene: 1. DNA of the CDR3: TGTGCCAGCAGCCAAGATACTAGCGGGGGGGCCGGGGAGCTGTTTTTT. This gives the protein CASSQDTSGGAGELFF.

The chain links TRBV6-5 to TRBJ1-3; 9 positions agree with TRBD1. This CDR3 is built from 15 residues. The V and J ends lost 6 bases and 0 bases, in that order; junction bases with no gene match: 3. The V gene's germline CDR1 is MNHEY and CDR2 SVGAGI. CDR3 region: CASSRTGASGNTIYF. CDR3 coding DNA: TGTGCCAGCAGCAGGACAGGGGCCTCTGGAAACACCATATATTTT.

This chain joins TRBV6-6 and TRBJ1-1, with 7 bases aligning to TRBD1. V was pared by 0 bases and J by 0 bases, with 1 base of the junction left unmatched. The CDR3 covers 15 residues. The germline CDR1 and CDR2 sequences are MNHNY and SVGAGI (reference sequence). CDR3 coding DNA: TGTGCCAGCAGTTACTCGACAGGGCTGAACACTGAAGCTTTCTTT. Translating it yields CASSYSTGLNTEAFF.

The chain couples TRBV3-1 (or the pseudogene TRBV3-2) to TRBJ2-7, with D possibly TRBD1 on 5 matching bases. CDR1 and CDR2 from the germline V gene are LGHDT and YNNKEL (reference sequence). Deletions cut 2 bases from V and 6 bases from J, with 14 bases between. The length of the CDR3 is 14 residues. The CDR3 spells CASSQWKGWGEQYF. DNA for the CDR3: TGTGCCAGCAGCCAATGGAAGGGGTGGGGCGAGCAGTACTTC.

The V gene is TRBV5-6, the J gene TRBJ1-1; the match to TRBD1 covers 9 bases. CDR1 is SGHDT, CDR2 YYEEEE, per germline. The CDR3 totals 13 residues. V lost 5 bases, J lost 5 bases, and 4 bases stayed unmatched. CDR3 sequence (DNA): TGTGCCAGCAGGGGGACAGGGAGGACTGAAGCTTTCTTT. Translated, it gives CASRGTGRTEAFF.

The chain couples TRBV2 to TRBJ1-6, with D unclear. Germline V gene lookup returns CDR1 SNHLY and CDR2 FYNNEI. The CDR3 consists of 14 residues. V dropped 5 bases and J dropped 10 bases, with 15 bases sitting between them. The CDR3 sequence: CASSFFGEASPLHF. In DNA, the CDR3 is TGTGCCAGCAGTTTTTTTGGAGAGGCGTCACCCCTCCACTTT.

This chain links TRBV5-1 with TRBJ1-1, with D possibly being TRBD1 (5 bases). CDR1 is SGHRS, CDR2 YFSETQ, per germline. V gave up 3 bases and J gave up 2 bases, with 11 bases separating them. There are 14 residues in the CDR3. This chain's CDR3 is CASSSGRTNTEAFF. Here the CDR3 DNA reads TGCGCCAGCAGCTCCGGACGGACAAACACTGAAGCTTTCTTT. The variable domain in full, with the rest retrieved from reference TRBV5-1 and TRBJ1-1, is KAGVTQTPRYLIKTRGQQVTLSCSPISGHRSVSWYQQTPGQGLQFLFEYFSETQRNKGNFPGRFSGRQFSNSRSEMNVSTLELGDSALYLCASSSGRTNTEAFFGQGTRLTVV.

This clone was detected only once. The genes are TRBV29-1 and TRBJ1-4; D gene unclear. The CDR3 runs 11 residues. Germline V CDR1 and CDR2: SQVTM, ANQGSEA. Here the CDR3 reads CATALNEKLFF. The CDR3 region has the DNA TGCGCCACAGCTCTTAATGAAAAACTGTTTTTT.

The chain uses TRBV14 and TRBJ1-2, with a possible D match to TRBD1 (6 bases). Trimming cost V 4 bases and J 8 bases, with 20 bases left between them. Per germline, CDR1 SGHDN and CDR2 FVKESK. The CDR3 extends over 15 amino acids. The CDR3 spells CASSPLARQARGYTF. CDR3 sequence (DNA): TGTGCCAGCAGCCCCTTGGCGAGACAGGCGCGAGGCTACACCTTC. The variable domain in full, completed from reference TRBV14 and TRBJ1-2, reads EAGVTQFPSHSVIEKGQTVTLRCDPISGHDNLYWYRRVMGKEIKFLLHFVKESKQDESGMPNNRFLAERTGGTYSTLKVQPAELEDSGVYFCASSPLARQARGYTFGSGTRLTVV.

This chain uses TRBV6-5 with TRBJ1-2; TRBD1 might be the D (5 bases). The CDR3 extends over 12 amino acids. Germline loops: CDR1 MNHEY, CDR2 SVGAGI. The ends were cut back, 2 bases at V and 7 bases at J, with 8 bases in the middle. CDR3: CASSYRGGGYTF. CDR3 nucleotide sequence: TGTGCCAGCAGTTACAGGGGCGGTGGCTACACCTTC.

The J gene is TRBJ2-1, the V gene TRBV9; 7 positions agree with TRBD1. V gave up 3 bases and J gave up 8 bases; unmatched junction bases: 17. The CDR3 has 17 residues. Germline-derived CDR1 and CDR2 are SGDLS and YYNGEE. This CDR3 reads CASSESFGTDLMDEQFF. In nucleotides, the CDR3 is TGTGCCAGCAGCGAGTCCTTCGGGACAGACCTGATGGATGAGCAGTTCTTC.

This chain links TRBV6-6 with TRBJ1-2; possibly TRBD1 for D (5 bases). The CDR3 contains 14 residues. Germline CDR1 reads MNHNY; CDR2 reads SVGAGI (reference sequence). The germline V and J ends were trimmed by 0 bases and 7 bases, with 12 bases remaining between them. CDR3 DNA sequence: TGTGCCAGCAGTTACTCGAACACCGGGGGTGGCTACACCTTC. Its translation: CASSYSNTGGGYTF.

V gene TRBV7-3 combines with J gene TRBJ2-1; D may be TRBD2 (6 bases). This CDR3 is built from 16 residues. Germline V CDR1 and CDR2: SGHTA, FQGTGA. V was shortened by 4 bases and J by 5 bases, with 18 bases between the two germline ends. As DNA, the CDR3 is TGTGCCAGCAGCTCCGGGGGAGCTCGGGGCAACAATGAGCAGTTCTTC. Translation gives CASSSGGARGNNEQFF.

The chain uses TRBV6-5 and TRBJ1-2; D remains unclear. The CDR3 contains 13 residues. Germline V gene lookup returns CDR1 MNHEY and CDR2 SVGAGI. Trimming cost V 2 bases and J 10 bases, with 14 bases left between them. CDR3 bases: TGTGCCAGCAGTTACACAAGAACGTCCCACTACACCTTC. It is translated as CASSYTRTSHYTF.

This clone was picked up a small number of times. This chain uses TRBV2 with TRBJ1-2, with 7 positions matching TRBD1. V was clipped by 6 bases and J by 5 bases; unmatched bases: 9. Germline V CDR1 and CDR2: SNHLY, FYNNEI. The CDR3 is 14 amino acids. CDR3 residues: CASRPPGQFYGYTF. CDR3 DNA sequence: TGTGCCAGCAGGCCCCCGGGACAGTTTTATGGCTACACCTTC.

The rearrangement links TRBV28 to TRBJ2-3; the D gene is possibly TRBD2 (6 bases). Trimming took off 6 bases at V and 1 base at J, with 11 bases between the two ends. Germline values: CDR1 MDHEN, CDR2 SYDVKM. The CDR3 runs to 14 residues. The CDR3 coding sequence is TGTGCCAGCAGCAATCCGGGAGGCACAGATACGCAGTATTTT. This codes for CASSNPGGTDTQYF.

The rearrangement joins TRBV29-1 to TRBJ1-2; D is possibly TRBD1 (5 bases). Trimming stripped 3 bases from V and 1 base from J, with 9 bases between. This CDR3 has 13 amino acids. Germline loops: CDR1 SQVTM, CDR2 ANQGSEA. CDR3 amino acids: CSVEGLLNYGYTF. For the CDR3, the DNA is TGCAGCGTTGAGGGACTACTTAACTATGGCTACACCTTC.

The chain employs TRBV20-1 and TRBJ2-7; TRBD2 might be the D (6 bases). Trimming took off 3 bases at V and 5 bases at J, with 14 bases between the two ends. The CDR3 is made up of 13 amino acids. Per the germline V gene, CDR1 is DFQATT and CDR2 is SNEGSKA (reference sequence). The CDR3 nucleotides read TGCAGTGCTAGTAGCCTTTGGGGGGACGAGCAGTACTTC. Translating gives CSASSLWGDEQYF.

The sample holds one count of this clone. V and J are TRBV5-1 and TRBJ1-6; 8 nucleotides match TRBD1. Looked up from germline, CDR1 is SGHRS and CDR2 is YFSETQ. Trimming cost V 7 bases and J 9 bases; bases outside gene matches: 9. This CDR3 region has 14 residues. The CDR3 spells CASRNRGNGSPLHF. CDR3 nucleotides: TGCGCCAGCCGCAACAGGGGGAACGGTTCACCCCTCCACTTT.

This rearrangement joins TRBV5-4 to TRBJ2-1, with D perhaps TRBD2 (6 bases). V gave up 3 bases and J gave up 9 bases, with 19 bases separating them. Germline assignment: CDR1 SGHNT and CDR2 YYREEE (reference sequence). The CDR3 spans 15 residues. The CDR3 DNA reads as TGTGCCAGCAGCTCGCGACTAGTAGGGGACGTTGAGCAGTTCTTC. Amino acid sequence: CASSSRLVGDVEQFF.

This clone was seen a handful of times. The genes are TRBV5-1 and TRBJ2-1; D ambiguous. Germline assignment: CDR1 SGHRS and CDR2 YFSETQ. This CDR3 is built from 13 residues. The ends were cut back, 2 bases at V and 5 bases at J, with 8 bases in the middle. The CDR3 here is CASSFDSNNEQFF. The DNA of the CDR3 is TGCGCCAGCAGCTTCGACTCAAACAATGAGCAGTTCTTC.

The J gene is TRBJ2-3, the V gene TRBV28; D is uncertain. Germline lookup yields CDR1 MDHEN and CDR2 SYDVKM. The ends were cut back, 5 bases at V and 2 bases at J, with 14 bases in the middle. The CDR3 covers 15 residues. CDR3 in amino acids: CASSTPRSPTDTQYF. CDR3 DNA: TGTGCCAGCAGTACTCCCCGAAGCCCCACAGATACGCAGTATTTT.

V usage is TRBV10-2 and J usage is TRBJ2-7; TRBD1 matches at 9 bases. The V and J ends lost 6 bases and 2 bases, in that order; junction bases with no gene match: 5. Germline-derived CDR1 and CDR2 are WSHSY and SAAADI. CDR3 size: 14 residues. The CDR3: CASRETGGTYEQYF. The CDR3 DNA follows: TGCGCCAGCAGGGAGACAGGGGGTACCTACGAGCAGTACTTC.

This CDR3 reads CASSLARVDTGELFF. The DNA of the CDR3 is TGTGCCAGCAGCTTAGCCAGGGTGGACACCGGGGAGCTGTTTTTT. This sequence joins TRBV7-2 and TRBJ2-2, with D perhaps TRBD1 (5 bases). The CDR3 has 15 amino acids. Trimming removed 0 bases at V and 3 bases at J, with 8 bases between. The V gene's germline CDR1 is SGHTA and CDR2 FQGNSA.

The chain combines TRBV28 with TRBJ1-2, with 7 bases matching TRBD1. V gave up 2 bases and J gave up 8 bases; unmatched junction bases: 5. The CDR3 contains 13 residues. Germline CDR1 is MDHEN and CDR2 is SYDVKM. CDR3 amino acids: CASSLGRGWGYTF. The CDR3 bases are TGTGCCAGCAGTTTAGGCAGGGGGTGGGGCTACACCTTC.